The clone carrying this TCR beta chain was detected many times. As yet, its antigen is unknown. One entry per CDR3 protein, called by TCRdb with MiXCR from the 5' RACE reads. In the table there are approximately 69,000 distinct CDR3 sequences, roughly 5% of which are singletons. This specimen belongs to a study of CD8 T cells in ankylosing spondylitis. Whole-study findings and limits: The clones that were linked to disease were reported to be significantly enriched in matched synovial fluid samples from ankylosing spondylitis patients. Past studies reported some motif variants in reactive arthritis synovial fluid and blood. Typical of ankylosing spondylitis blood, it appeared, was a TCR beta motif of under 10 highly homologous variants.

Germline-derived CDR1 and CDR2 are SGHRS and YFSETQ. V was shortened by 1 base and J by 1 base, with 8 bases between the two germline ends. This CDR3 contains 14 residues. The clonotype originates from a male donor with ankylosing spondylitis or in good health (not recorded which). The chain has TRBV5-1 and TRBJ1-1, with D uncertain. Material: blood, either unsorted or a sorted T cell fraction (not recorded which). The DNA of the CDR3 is TGCGCCAGCAGCTTGCTCGCAGAGAACACTGAAGCTTTCTTT. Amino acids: CASSLLAENTEAFF.